One and the same sample provided the 6 T cell receptor beta chains below, sequenced in a study of metastatic and nonmetastatic thyroid tumors. TCRdb re-analyzed the PCR reads through MiXCR. The data contain some 11,000 clones, roughly 28% of them singletons. Thyroid surgery had not been preceded by any treatment in any patient. Source material: tumor tissue. The origin of the receptors is a male donor with papillary thyroid cancer or a benign thyroid nodule (not recorded which). Some clones in this sample may be carry-over from other donors' samples.

In its sample, this clone ranks as medium-sized. The CDR3 nucleotides read TGTGCCAGCAGCTTAGTCCCCCGTACAGGGCCCTATCCCACCTTC. This codes for CASSLVPRTGPYPTF. The genes are TRBV11-2 and TRBJ1-2, with a weak D call TRBD1 (6 bases). Germline CDR1 is SGHAT and CDR2 is FQNNGV. This CDR3 has 15 amino acids. Trimming left V 1 base short and J 13 bases short, with 22 bases between.

The chain combines TRBV27 with TRBJ2-7; D is possibly TRBD1 or TRBD2 (6 bases each). The CDR3 sequence is 14 residues long. Germline CDR1 is MNHEY and CDR2 is SMNVEV (reference sequence). Trimming pared 3 bases from V and 2 bases from J, leaving 11 bases between. CDR3 sequence: CASSLGGKPYEQYF. CDR3 DNA sequence: TGTGCCAGCAGTTTGGGGGGCAAGCCCTACGAGCAGTACTTC.

The genes are TRBV30 and TRBJ2-3, with TRBD2 identical over 11 bases. Germline V gene sequence: CDR1 GTSNPN, CDR2 SVGIG (reference sequence). V lost 3 bases to trimming and J lost 3 bases; unmatched junction nucleotides: 2. The CDR3 runs to 14 residues. The DNA of the CDR3 is TGTGCCTGGAGGTTAGCGGGAGGGACAGATACGCAGTATTTT. It encodes CAWRLAGGTDTQYF.

A word on this clone: This sequence may be a read error, since a much larger clone differs from it by one base. The V call is TRBV3-1, the J call TRBJ1-2; possibly TRBD1 for D (5 bases). This CDR3 contains 12 residues. CDR1 is LGHDT and CDR2 is YNNKEL in the germline V gene (reference sequence). The CDR3: CARSQGEYGYTF. In DNA form, the CDR3 reads TGTGCCCGCAGCCAAGGGGAGTATGGCTACACCTTC.

This clone turned up a few times. The chain employs TRBV12-3 or TRBV12-4 and TRBJ1-3; D call uncertain. This CDR3 region has 15 residues. Between the trimmed V and J ends, which lost 5 bases and 6 bases, there was a span of 17 bases. CDR3 protein: CASSPSRRILNTIYF. CDR3 in DNA: TGTGCCAGCAGTCCATCACGTAGGATCCTAAACACCATATATTTT.

The V gene is TRBV30, the J gene TRBJ1-5, with D unclear. This CDR3 contains 13 residues. Germline CDR1 GTSNPN, CDR2 SVGIG (reference sequence). With 0 bases removed from V and 5 bases from J, the gap between germline ends came to 8 bases. The CDR3 sequence is CAWSVGQHQPQHF. The CDR3 DNA is TGTGCCTGGAGTGTGGGCCAACATCAGCCCCAGCATTTT. Full variable domain (outside the CDR3, taken from reference TRBV30 and TRBJ1-5): SQTIHQWPATLVQPVGSPLSLECTVEGTSNPNLYWYRQAAGRGLQLLFYSVGIGQISSEVPQNLSASRPQDRQFILSSKKLLLSDSGFYLCAWSVGQHQPQHFGDGTRLSIL.